Reported below is one T cell receptor (beta chain). No antigen is known for it. Base-call qualities are not available, and no considerably larger clone is one nucleotide away. The CDR3 numbers 14 residues from cysteine through phenylalanine. The retained sequence is limited to the CDR3, 42 bases, with the frame set at the first base. V loses 1 base at its end and J loses 10 bases; junction bases beyond the gene matches: 8. The germline V gene encodes CDR1 SGHRS and CDR2 YFSETQ. The entry originates in a study of blood T cell repertoires in COVID-19 (dated by TCRdb to about 2020). Turning to the overall study: Samples from collaborators originated in the United States, Italy and Spain and spanned both the acute and convalescent phases of COVID-19. The material from the prospective study consisted of cDNA or gDNA derived from T cells, B-cell-depleted T cells, or PBMCs. Subjects who had been exposed to COVID-19, were actively infected with it, or had recovered from it provided the deeply sampled blood TCRbeta repertoires that made up the dataset. The repertoires were released in a freely available public database meant as a resource for research on the immune response to SARS-CoV-2. The samples were drawn from the first 160 participants of the ongoing ImmuneRACE study and from 1,254 subjects provided by 6 global collaborators. Sample metadata almost always included a de-identified subject ID, COVID-19 status, age in years and sex. Where HLA class I and class II types were available, the types were taken from metadata supplied by the sample provider, not from assay-based typing. The research as a whole found: How much clinical and demographic metadata was included differed by source and by participant, and the metadata was provided uncurated.

TCRbeta CDR3 regions were amplified from genomic DNA by means of the immunoSEQ Assay, a bias-controlled multiplex PCR. As for the original processing: Nucleated cell counts per sample were estimated from amplification of reference gene primers within the assay. To quantify the absolute abundance of each unique TCRbeta CDR3 rearrangement, sequence reads were collapsed and filtered. For each sample, productive Simpson clonality was calculated by taking the square root of Simpson's diversity index across productive rearrangements. TCRdb took over this immuneACCESS table, retaining in-frame rearrangements with V and J assigned. Such tables are incomplete; in checked studies, under half of the missing clones stem from an unresolved V gene, and the remainder is unexplained. The V and J calls and clone size come from that table; D and trimming were worked out from the DNA. Counted in this sample were about 29,000 clones; 80% of them appeared once. About 42% of the sample is in the top ten clones.

The collaborating institutions used their own protocols to collect whole blood in K2EDTA tubes. For TCRbeta analysis, collaborator samples were shipped as frozen whole blood, as isolated PBMCs, or as DNA extracted from either sample type. The receptor chain draws on TRBV5-1 and TRBJ1-2, and TRBD1 matches 9 of the central bases. Sequences were obtained from peripheral blood. The receptor was derived from a woman aged 70 to 79 with acute or convalescent COVID-19. The nucleotides read TGCGCCAGCAGCTTGAACAGAAGACAGGGGGACTACACCTTC. It codes for CASSLNRRQGDYTF.